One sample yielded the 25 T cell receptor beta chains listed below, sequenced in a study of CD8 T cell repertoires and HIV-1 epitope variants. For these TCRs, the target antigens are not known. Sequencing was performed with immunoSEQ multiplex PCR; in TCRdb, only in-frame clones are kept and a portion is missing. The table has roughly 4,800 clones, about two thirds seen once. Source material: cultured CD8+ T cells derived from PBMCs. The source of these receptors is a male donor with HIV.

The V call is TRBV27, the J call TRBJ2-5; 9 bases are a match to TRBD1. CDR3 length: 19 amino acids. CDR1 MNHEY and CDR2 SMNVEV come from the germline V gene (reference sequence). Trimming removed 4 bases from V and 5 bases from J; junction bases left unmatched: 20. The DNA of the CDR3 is TGTGCCAGCAGTTCCACGACAACCACACAGGGGGCGAAGGGCGAGACCCAGTACTTC. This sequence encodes CASSSTTTTQGAKGETQYF.

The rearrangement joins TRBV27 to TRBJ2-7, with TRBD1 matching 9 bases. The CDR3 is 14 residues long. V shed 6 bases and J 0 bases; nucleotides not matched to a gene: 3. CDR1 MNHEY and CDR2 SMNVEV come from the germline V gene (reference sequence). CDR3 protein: CASRQGASSYEQYF. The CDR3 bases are TGTGCCAGCAGACAGGGGGCTTCCTCCTACGAGCAGTACTTC.

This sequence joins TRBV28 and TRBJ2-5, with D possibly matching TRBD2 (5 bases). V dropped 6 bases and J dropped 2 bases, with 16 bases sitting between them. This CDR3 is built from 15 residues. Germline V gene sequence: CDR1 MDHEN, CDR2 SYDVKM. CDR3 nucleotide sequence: TGTGCCAGCAGCTCCGCCGGGATAGATCAAGAGACCCAGTACTTC. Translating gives CASSSAGIDQETQYF.

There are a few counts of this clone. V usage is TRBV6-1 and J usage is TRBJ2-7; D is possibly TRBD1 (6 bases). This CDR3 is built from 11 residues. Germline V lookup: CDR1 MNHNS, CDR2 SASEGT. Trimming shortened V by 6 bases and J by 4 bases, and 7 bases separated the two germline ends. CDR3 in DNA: TGTGCCAGCAGACAGGGTTACGAGCAGTACTTC. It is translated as CASRQGYEQYF.

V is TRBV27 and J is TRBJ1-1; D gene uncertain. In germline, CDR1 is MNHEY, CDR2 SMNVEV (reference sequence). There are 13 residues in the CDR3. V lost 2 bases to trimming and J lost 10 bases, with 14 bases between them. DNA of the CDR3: TGTGCCAGCAGTTTACCCGGCGGGGTCGGAGCTTTCTTT. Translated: CASSLPGGVGAFF.

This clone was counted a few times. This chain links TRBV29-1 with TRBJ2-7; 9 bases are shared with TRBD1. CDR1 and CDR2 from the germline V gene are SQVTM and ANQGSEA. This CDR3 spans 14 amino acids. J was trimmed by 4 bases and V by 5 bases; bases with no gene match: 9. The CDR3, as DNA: TGCAGCGTTTTGCTCGGGACAGGGTTGTACGAGCAGTACTTC. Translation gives CSVLLGTGLYEQYF.

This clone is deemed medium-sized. CDR3 sequence: CASSAGTIEQYF. In DNA, the CDR3 is TGTGCCAGCAGTGCGGGGACTATCGAGCAGTACTTC. The chain uses TRBV6-5 and TRBJ2-7; 7 bases are a match to TRBD2. V trimming: 5 bases; J trimming: 6 bases; junction bases outside the gene matches: 4. Per germline, CDR1 MNHEY and CDR2 SVGAGI. The CDR3 runs 12 residues.

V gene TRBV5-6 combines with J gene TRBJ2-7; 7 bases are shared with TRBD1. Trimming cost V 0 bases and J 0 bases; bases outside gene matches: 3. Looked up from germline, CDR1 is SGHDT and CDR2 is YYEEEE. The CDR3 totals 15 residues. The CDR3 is CASSLGDSDSYEQYF. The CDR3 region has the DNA TGTGCCAGCAGCTTGGGGGACAGTGACTCCTACGAGCAGTACTTC. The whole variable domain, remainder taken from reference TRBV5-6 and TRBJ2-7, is DAGVTQSPTHLIKTRGQQVTLRCSPKSGHDTVSWYQQALGQGPQFIFQYYEEEERQRGNFPDRFSGHQFPNYSSELNVNALLLGDSALYLCASSLGDSDSYEQYFGPGTRLTVT.

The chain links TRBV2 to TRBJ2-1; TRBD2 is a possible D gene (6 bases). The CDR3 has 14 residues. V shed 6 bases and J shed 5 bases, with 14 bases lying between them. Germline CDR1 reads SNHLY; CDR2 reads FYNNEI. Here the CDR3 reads CASSTSTLDNEQFF. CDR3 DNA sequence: TGTGCCAGCAGCACTAGCACCCTGGACAATGAGCAGTTCTTC. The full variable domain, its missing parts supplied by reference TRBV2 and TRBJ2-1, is EPEVTQTPSHQVTQMGQEVILRCVPISNHLYFYWYRQILGQKVEFLVSFYNNEISEKSEIFDDQFSVERPDGSNFTLKIRSTKLEDSAMYFCASSTSTLDNEQFFGPGTRLTVL.

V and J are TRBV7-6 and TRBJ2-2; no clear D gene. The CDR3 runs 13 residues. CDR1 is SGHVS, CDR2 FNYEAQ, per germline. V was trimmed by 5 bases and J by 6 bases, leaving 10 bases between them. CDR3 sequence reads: CASSVSIPGELFF. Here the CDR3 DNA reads TGTGCCAGCAGCGTCAGTATCCCCGGGGAGCTGTTTTTT.

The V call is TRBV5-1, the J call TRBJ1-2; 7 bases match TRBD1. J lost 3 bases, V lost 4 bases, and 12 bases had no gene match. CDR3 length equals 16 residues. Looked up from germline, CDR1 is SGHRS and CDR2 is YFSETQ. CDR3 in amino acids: CASSTNFDRADYGYTF. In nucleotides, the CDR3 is TGCGCCAGCAGCACAAACTTCGACAGGGCTGACTATGGCTACACCTTC.

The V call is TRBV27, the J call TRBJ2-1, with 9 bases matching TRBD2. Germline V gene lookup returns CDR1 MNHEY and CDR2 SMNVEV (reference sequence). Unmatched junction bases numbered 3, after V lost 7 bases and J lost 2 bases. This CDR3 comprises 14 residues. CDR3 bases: TGTGCCAGCAACTTAGCGGGAGCCTACAATGAGCAGTTCTTC. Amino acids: CASNLAGAYNEQFF.

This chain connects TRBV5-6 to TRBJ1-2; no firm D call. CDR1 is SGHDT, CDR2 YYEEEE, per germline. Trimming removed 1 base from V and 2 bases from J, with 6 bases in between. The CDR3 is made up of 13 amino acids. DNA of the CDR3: TGTGCCAGCAGCTTGATGGAAAACTATGGCTACACCTTC. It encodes CASSLMENYGYTF. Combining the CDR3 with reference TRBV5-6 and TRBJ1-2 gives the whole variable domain DAGVTQSPTHLIKTRGQQVTLRCSPKSGHDTVSWYQQALGQGPQFIFQYYEEEERQRGNFPDRFSGHQFPNYSSELNVNALLLGDSALYLCASSLMENYGYTFGSGTRLTVV.

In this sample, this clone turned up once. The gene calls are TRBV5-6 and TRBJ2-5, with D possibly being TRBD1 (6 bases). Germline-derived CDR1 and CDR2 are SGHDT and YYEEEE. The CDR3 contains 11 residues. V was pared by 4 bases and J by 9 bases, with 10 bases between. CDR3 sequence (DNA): TGTGCCAGCAGCGCAGGGGTCGCCCAGTACTTC. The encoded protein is CASSAGVAQYF.

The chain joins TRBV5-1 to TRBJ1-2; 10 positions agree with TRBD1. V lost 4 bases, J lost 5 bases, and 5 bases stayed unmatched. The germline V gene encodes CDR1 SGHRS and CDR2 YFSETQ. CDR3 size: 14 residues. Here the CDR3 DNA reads TGCGCCAGCAGCACCGGACAGGGGGAATATGGCTACACCTTC. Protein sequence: CASSTGQGEYGYTF.

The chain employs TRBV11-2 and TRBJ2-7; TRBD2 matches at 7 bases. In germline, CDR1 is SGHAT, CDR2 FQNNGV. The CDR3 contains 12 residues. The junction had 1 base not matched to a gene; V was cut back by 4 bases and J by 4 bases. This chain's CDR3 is CASSWEGYEQYF. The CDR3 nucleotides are TGTGCCAGCAGCTGGGAGGGTTACGAGCAGTACTTC.

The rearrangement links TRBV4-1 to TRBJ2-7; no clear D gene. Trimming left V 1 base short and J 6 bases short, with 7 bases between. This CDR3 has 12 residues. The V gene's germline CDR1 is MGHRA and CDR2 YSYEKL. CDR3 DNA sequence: TGCGCCAGCAGCCAAGGATACGGCGAGCAGTACTTC. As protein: CASSQGYGEQYF.

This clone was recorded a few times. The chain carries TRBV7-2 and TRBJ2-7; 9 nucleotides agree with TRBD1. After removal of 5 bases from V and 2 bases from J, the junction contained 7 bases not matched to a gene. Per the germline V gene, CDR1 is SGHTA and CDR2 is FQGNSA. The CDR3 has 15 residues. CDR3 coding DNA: TGTGCCAGCAGCCGGACAGGGGACTTTACCTACGAGCAGTACTTC. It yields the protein CASSRTGDFTYEQYF.

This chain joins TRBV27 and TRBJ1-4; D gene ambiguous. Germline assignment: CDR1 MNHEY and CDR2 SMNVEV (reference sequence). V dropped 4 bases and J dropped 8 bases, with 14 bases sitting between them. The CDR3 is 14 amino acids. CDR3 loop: CASSSPSRIEKLFF. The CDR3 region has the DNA TGTGCCAGCAGTTCCCCCTCCCGGATCGAAAAACTGTTTTTT. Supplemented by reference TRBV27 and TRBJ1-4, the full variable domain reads EAQVTQNPRYLITVTGKKLTVTCSQNMNHEYMSWYRQDPGLGLRQIYYSMNVEVTDKGDVPEGYKVSRKEKRNFPLILESPSPNQTSLYFCASSSPSRIEKLFFGSGTQLSVL.

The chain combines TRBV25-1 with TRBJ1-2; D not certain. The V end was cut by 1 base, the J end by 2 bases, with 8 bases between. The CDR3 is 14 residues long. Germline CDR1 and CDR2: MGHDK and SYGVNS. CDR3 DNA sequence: TGTGCCAGCAGTGAATCCGCGGGAAACTATGGCTACACCTTC. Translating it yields CASSESAGNYGYTF.

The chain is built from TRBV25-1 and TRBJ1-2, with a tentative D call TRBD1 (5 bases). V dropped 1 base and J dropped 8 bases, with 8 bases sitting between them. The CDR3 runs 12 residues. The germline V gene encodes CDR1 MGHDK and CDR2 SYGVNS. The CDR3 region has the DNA TGTGCCAGCAGTGAATGGGGGGACGGCTACACCTTC. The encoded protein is CASSEWGDGYTF.

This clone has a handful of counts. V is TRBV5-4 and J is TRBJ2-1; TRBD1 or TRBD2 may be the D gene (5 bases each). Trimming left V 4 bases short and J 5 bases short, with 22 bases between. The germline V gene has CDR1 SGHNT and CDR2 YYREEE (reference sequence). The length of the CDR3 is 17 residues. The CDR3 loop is CASSPQGGLPADNEQFF. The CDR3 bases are TGTGCCAGCAGCCCCCAGGGTGGACTCCCCGCCGACAATGAGCAGTTCTTC.

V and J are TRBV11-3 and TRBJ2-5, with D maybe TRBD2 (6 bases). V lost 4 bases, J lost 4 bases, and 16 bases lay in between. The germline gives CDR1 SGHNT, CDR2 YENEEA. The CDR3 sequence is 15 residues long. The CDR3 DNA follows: TGTGCCAGCAGCTCCAGGGAGGTGGATGCAGAGACCCAGTACTTC. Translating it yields CASSSREVDAETQYF.

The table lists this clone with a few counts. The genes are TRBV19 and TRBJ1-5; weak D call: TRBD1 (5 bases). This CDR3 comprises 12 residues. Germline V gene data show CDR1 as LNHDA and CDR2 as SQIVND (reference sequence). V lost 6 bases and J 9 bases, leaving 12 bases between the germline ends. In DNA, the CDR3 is TGTGCCAGTAGCGACAGCCCGGGGCCCCAGCATTTT. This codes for CASSDSPGPQHF. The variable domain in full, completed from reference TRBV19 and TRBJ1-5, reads DGGITQSPKYLFRKEGQNVTLSCEQNLNHDAMYWYRQDPGQGLRLIYYSQIVNDFQKGDIAEGYSVSREKKESFPLTVTSAQKNPTAFYLCASSDSPGPQHFGDGTRLSIL.

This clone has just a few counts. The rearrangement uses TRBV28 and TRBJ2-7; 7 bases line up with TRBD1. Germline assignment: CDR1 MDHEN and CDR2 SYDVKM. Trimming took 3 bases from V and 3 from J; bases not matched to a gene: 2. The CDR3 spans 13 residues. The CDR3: CASSLYRGYEQYF. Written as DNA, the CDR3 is TGTGCCAGCAGTTTGTACAGGGGCTACGAGCAGTACTTC. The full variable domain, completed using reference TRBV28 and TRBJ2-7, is DVKVTQSSRYLVKRTGEKVFLECVQDMDHENMFWYRQDPGLGLRLIYFSYDVKMKEKGDIPEGYSVSREKKERFSLILESASTNQTSMYLCASSLYRGYEQYFGPGTRLTVT.